One and the same sample provided the 13 T cell receptor beta chains below, sequenced in a study of T cell responses to AZD1222 COVID-19 vaccine. Measured with immunoSEQ multiplex PCR; TCRdb has only the in-frame clones, and not every one. The sample has over 150,000 clones; about 86% are singletons. The sequencing here drew on peripheral blood, taken on day 0 of MenACWY control vaccination. The receptors were gathered from an adult in good health.

This chain connects TRBV7-9 to TRBJ1-2, with D unresolved. The CDR3 spans 14 residues. Germline loops: CDR1 SEHNR, CDR2 FQNEAQ (reference sequence). With 4 bases removed from V and 4 bases from J, the gap between germline ends came to 13 bases. This chain's CDR3 is CASSYDTAGYGYTF. In DNA form, the CDR3 reads TGTGCCAGCAGCTACGATACGGCTGGCTATGGCTACACCTTC.

For the CDR3, the DNA is TGTGCCAGCAGTGGACAGGGGACCCCCTACGAGCAGTACGTC. Translation: CASSGQGTPYEQYV. The chain employs TRBV2 and TRBJ2-7; 8 bases line up with TRBD1. CDR1 is SNHLY, CDR2 FYNNEI, per germline. V gave up 4 bases and J gave up 2 bases; unmatched junction bases: 4. The length of the CDR3 is 14 residues.

The genes are TRBV7-2 and TRBJ1-6; D perhaps matches TRBD1 (5 bases). Trimming cost V 0 bases and J 9 bases, with 15 bases left between them. Germline CDR1 and CDR2: SGHTA and FQGNSA. This CDR3 is built from 16 residues. This CDR3 is CASSLAVIKTGSPLHF. DNA for the CDR3: TGTGCCAGCAGCTTAGCGGTTATCAAAACAGGTTCACCCCTCCACTTT.

The V and J genes are TRBV5-1 and TRBJ1-1; D unresolved. Germline lookup yields CDR1 SGHRS and CDR2 YFSETQ. With 1 base removed from V and 1 base from J, the gap between germline ends came to 11 bases. The CDR3 has 15 amino acids. CDR3 sequence (DNA): TGCGCCAGCAGCTTGCAGGCGGACCGGAACACTGAAGCTTTCTTT. Its protein is CASSLQADRNTEAFF.

The CDR3 nucleotides read TGTGCCAGCAGCCAAGATTACGGAGATTATGGCTACACCTTC. It encodes CASSQDYGDYGYTF. J is TRBJ1-2 and V is TRBV3-1 (or the pseudogene TRBV3-2), with unresolved D. The CDR3 is 14 amino acids. V lost 0 bases and J lost 5, with 10 bases in between. Germline loops: CDR1 LGHDT, CDR2 YNNKEL (reference sequence).

This clone was seen just once. The chain has TRBV28 and TRBJ2-7, with TRBD1 as a possible D gene (6 bases). The CDR3 length is 18 residues. V shed 2 bases and J shed 7 bases, with 27 bases lying between them. Looked up from germline, CDR1 is MDHEN and CDR2 is SYDVKM. The CDR3 coding sequence is TGTGCCAGCAGTTTAGAGTTCAACAGGGAGAGGAGTACGGTGGAGCAGTACTTC. Its translation is CASSLEFNRERSTVEQYF.

The V gene is TRBV12-3 or TRBV12-4, the J gene TRBJ1-5; no definite D call. The V and J ends lost 3 bases and 4 bases respectively, with 7 bases between them. The CDR3 loop spans 13 amino acids. CDR3 nucleotide sequence: TGTGCCAGCAGTTTTGGGCCTAATCAGCCCCAGCATTTT. It codes for CASSFGPNQPQHF.

The V and J genes are TRBV2 and TRBJ1-5, with TRBD1 matching 8 bases. The CDR3 extends over 15 amino acids. Germline lookup yields CDR1 SNHLY and CDR2 FYNNEI. Trimming at V came to 3 bases and at J to 6 bases, leaving 7 bases not matched to a gene. The CDR3 loop is CASSDPGGLVQPQHF. CDR3 coding DNA: TGTGCCAGCAGTGACCCAGGGGGCCTGGTTCAGCCCCAGCATTTT.

Only a few counts were recorded for this clone. The rearrangement uses TRBV10-3 and TRBJ1-2; 8 bases align to TRBD1. Germline-derived CDR1 and CDR2 are ENHRY and SYGVKD. This CDR3 spans 15 amino acids. V shed 6 bases, J shed 2 bases, and the junction held 8 bases outside the gene matches. CDR3 DNA sequence: TGTGCCATCAGGCCTGGACAGGGCAGGAACTATGGCTACACCTTC. It specifies CAIRPGQGRNYGYTF.

The rearrangement uses TRBV7-9 and TRBJ2-2; TRBD1 matches at 7 bases. Germline values: CDR1 SEHNR, CDR2 FQNEAQ (reference sequence). The CDR3 loop spans 16 amino acids. Trimming took 5 bases from V and 0 from J; bases not matched to a gene: 6. The CDR3 bases are TGTGCCAGCAGCCCCCACAGGGGCGCGAACACCGGGGAGCTGTTTTTT. Translation gives CASSPHRGANTGELFF.

The chain uses TRBV20-1 and TRBJ1-1; perhaps TRBD1 as D (5 bases). Trimming cost V 0 bases and J 9 bases, with 8 bases left between them. From germline, CDR1 is DFQATT and CDR2 SNEGSKA (reference sequence). The CDR3 is 11 residues long. CDR3 DNA sequence: TGCAGTGCTAGAGATCAGGGCCAAGCTTTCTTT. Amino acid sequence: CSARDQGQAFF.

The V call is TRBV15, the J call TRBJ1-2, with 12 bases identical to TRBD1. The CDR3 is 17 amino acids. Germline loops: CDR1 LNHNV, CDR2 YYDKDF (reference sequence). The V gene end was trimmed by 4 bases and the J gene end by 7 bases; junction bases not matched to a gene: 13. As DNA, the CDR3 is TGTGCCACCAGCAAGGCGGGACAGGGGGCGCGGGCGGGTGGCTACACCTTC. It yields the protein CATSKAGQGARAGGYTF.

The chain links TRBV20-1 to TRBJ2-7; D gene unclear. This CDR3 has 11 residues. From germline, CDR1 is DFQATT and CDR2 SNEGSKA (reference sequence). Trimming pared 2 bases from V and 3 bases from J, leaving 5 bases between. CDR3 region: CSARSVYEQYF. CDR3 nucleotide sequence: TGCAGTGCTAGATCAGTCTACGAGCAGTACTTC.